This TCR beta chain originates from a study of blood T cell repertoires in COVID-19. TCRdb's copy holds only in-frame clones and misses some; the assay was immunoSEQ multiplex PCR. In the table there are around 56,000 clones, 73% of which are singletons. Sequenced sample: peripheral blood. The TCR originated in a woman between 50 and 59 years old with active or convalescent COVID-19.

The CDR3 nucleotides are TGTGCCAGCAGAAAACAGGGATGGACGAACACTGAAGCTTTCTTT. Translated: CASRKQGWTNTEAFF. The rearrangement joins TRBV3-1 (or the pseudogene TRBV3-2) to TRBJ1-1, with D tentatively TRBD1 (6 bases). The germline V and J ends were trimmed by 6 bases and 1 base, with 15 bases remaining between them. Germline CDR1 reads LGHDT; CDR2 reads YNNKEL (reference sequence). CDR3 length: 15 amino acids.